This T cell receptor (beta chain) was identified in a study of control samples from healthy donors and cancer patients. J gave up 2 bases and V 2 bases, and 8 bases lay outside the gene matches. This CDR3 region has 15 residues. Per germline, CDR1 GTSNPN and CDR2 SVGIG (reference sequence). Assay: immunoSEQ multiplex PCR; the TCRdb copy retains only in-frame clones and omits some. The sample holds 40,000 to 55,000 clones, over 90% seen once. The gene calls are TRBV30 and TRBJ1-2; 7 nucleotides align to TRBD1. The sequence came from a woman aged 45 to 65 with head and neck cancer. Specimen: PBMCs. The CDR3, as DNA: TGTGCCTGGAGTTCCATCCGGACAGGAAACTATGGCTACACCTTC. Translation gives CAWSSIRTGNYGYTF.